The entry that follows covers one TCR beta chain sequence. The sample originates from a study of T cells in Graves' hyperthyroidism and ophthalmopathy. CDR3 length: 11 residues. Trimming removed 8 bases at V and 4 bases at J, with 11 bases between. The V gene's germline CDR1 is SQVTM and CDR2 ANQGSEA. TCR beta CDR3 regions were amplified from RNA. Using the HTBI primer set, a first-round RT-PCR was run on the TCR CDR3. TCRdb recomputed calls from the multiplex PCR reads with MiXCR, one row per CDR3 protein. Of 750,000 to 900,000 distinct CDR3 sequences listed, over 35% were seen once; the top ten hold about 8.9%.

Sequencing was done on a sample of blood. The clonotype was recovered from a young man with Graves' hyperthyroidism. J is TRBJ1-1 and V is TRBV29-1; no firm D call. The CDR3 loop is CSFGSITEAFF. DNA for the CDR3: TGCAGCTTTGGCTCGATCACTGAAGCTTTCTTT.